This T cell receptor beta chain was sequenced during a study of regulatory T cells in long-lasting Graves disease. Whole-study findings and limits: It was possible that the small sample size reduced accuracy. Not thyroid tissue but only peripheral blood was studied. There was favoring of TRBV28, TRBJ1-2 and TRBJ2-5 in persistent disease.

Construction of TCR beta libraries relied on iRepertoire HTBI primers and on Arm-PCR targeting CDR3 regions. TCRdb processed the multiplex PCR reads anew with MiXCR; each CDR3 protein has one entry. The sample has 430,000 or so distinct CDR3 sequences; roughly 23% are singletons. This CDR3 is built from 13 residues. With 5 bases removed from V and 11 bases from J, the gap between germline ends came to 18 bases. Looked up from germline, CDR1 is SGHVS and CDR2 is FNYEAQ. Indicated time point: persistent/refractory GD, antithyroid drugs over 5 years with positive TRAb. Isolated PBMC RNA provided the starting material for the TCR library. Collection of peripheral blood (approximately 9 milliliters) was done using EDTA tubes. Notes on this clonotype: The antigen is undetermined.

This sequence was found in a female donor with Graves disease. This sample comprised peripheral blood mononuclear cells (PBMCs), obtained when the disease was refractory, from a patient treated with antithyroid drugs. The rearrangement joins TRBV7-6 to TRBJ1-1; D perhaps matches TRBD1 (6 bases). The CDR3 coding sequence is TGTGCCAGCAGCCCCCAGACACAGGGAGAGGCTTTCTTT. This translates into CASSPQTQGEAFF. Based on the CDR3 plus reference TRBV7-6 and TRBJ1-1, the full variable domain is GAGVSQSPRYKVTKRGQDVALRCDPISGHVSLYWYRQALGQGPEFLTYFNYEAQQDKSGLPNDRFSAERPEGSISTLTIQRTEQRDSAMYRCASSPQTQGEAFFGQGTRLTVV.